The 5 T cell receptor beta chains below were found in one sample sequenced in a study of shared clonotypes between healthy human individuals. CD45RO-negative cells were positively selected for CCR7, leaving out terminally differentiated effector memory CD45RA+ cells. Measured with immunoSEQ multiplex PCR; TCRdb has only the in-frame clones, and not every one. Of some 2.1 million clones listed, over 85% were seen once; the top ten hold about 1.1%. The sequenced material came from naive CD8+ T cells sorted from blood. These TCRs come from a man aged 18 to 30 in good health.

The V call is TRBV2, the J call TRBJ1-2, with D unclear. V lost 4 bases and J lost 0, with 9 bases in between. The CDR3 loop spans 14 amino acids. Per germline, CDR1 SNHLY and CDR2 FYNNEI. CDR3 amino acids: CASSVVGANYGYTF. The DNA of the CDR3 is TGTGCCAGCAGTGTGGTGGGAGCTAACTATGGCTACACCTTC.

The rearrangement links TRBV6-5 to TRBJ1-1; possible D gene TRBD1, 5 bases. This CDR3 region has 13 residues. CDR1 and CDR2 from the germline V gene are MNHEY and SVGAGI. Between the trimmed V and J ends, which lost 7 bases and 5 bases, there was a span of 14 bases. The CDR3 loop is CASKTAVGTEAFF. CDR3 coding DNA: TGTGCCAGCAAGACAGCGGTGGGAACTGAAGCTTTCTTT.

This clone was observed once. The CDR3 region has the DNA TGTGCCAGCAGCCTGAGGGGGGCCCAAGATACGCAGTATTTT. Protein: CASSLRGAQDTQYF. The J gene is TRBJ2-3, the V gene TRBV11-3; D may be TRBD1 or TRBD2 (6 bases each). Trimming stripped 5 bases from V and 5 bases from J, with 14 bases between. CDR1 and CDR2 from the germline V gene are SGHNT and YENEEA. The CDR3 consists of 14 residues. Complete variable domain (other parts from reference TRBV11-3 and TRBJ2-3): EAGVVQSPRYKIIEKKQPVAFWCNPISGHNTLYWYLQNLGQGPELLIRYENEEAVDDSQLPKDRFSAERLKGVDSTLKIQPAELGDSAVYLCASSLRGAQDTQYFGPGTRLTVL.

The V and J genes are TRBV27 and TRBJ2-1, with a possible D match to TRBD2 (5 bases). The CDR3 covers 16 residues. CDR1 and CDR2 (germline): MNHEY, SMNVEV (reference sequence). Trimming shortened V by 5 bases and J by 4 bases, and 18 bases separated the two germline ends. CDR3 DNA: TGTGCCAGCAGTGCCCGCTCGCGGGCGGTGTACAATGAGCAGTTCTTC. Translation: CASSARSRAVYNEQFF.

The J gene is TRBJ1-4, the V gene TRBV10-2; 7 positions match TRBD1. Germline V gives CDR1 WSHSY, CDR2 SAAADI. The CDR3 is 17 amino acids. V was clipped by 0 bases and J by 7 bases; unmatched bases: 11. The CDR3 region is CASSESGQAPWGEKLFF. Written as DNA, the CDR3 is TGCGCCAGCAGTGAGTCCGGACAGGCCCCATGGGGTGAAAAACTGTTTTTT.